This T cell receptor (beta chain) was recovered during a study of blood T cell repertoires in COVID-19. Study details: Donors in the United States, Italy and Spain gave samples during acute or convalescent COVID-19. Sample material is recorded as cDNA or gDNA derived from T cells, B-cell-depleted T cells, or PBMCs.

This clone was seen a single time. This CDR3 has 11 amino acids. In germline, CDR1 is DFQATT, CDR2 SNEGSKA (reference sequence). V was pared by 8 bases and J by 2 bases, with 9 bases between. As processed by the authors: Cell counts per sample came from amplifying reference gene primers. Method: immunoSEQ multiplex PCR; TCRdb's copy keeps in-frame clones and lacks some. V, J and clone size are those of that table, while D and trimming were read from the DNA. The sample holds around 250,000 clones, around 84% seen once. The receptor was isolated from a woman in her 70s with active or convalescent COVID-19. Sample: peripheral blood. V usage is TRBV20-1 and J usage is TRBJ1-2; D not resolved. The CDR3 here is CSLSENYGYTF. As DNA, the CDR3 is TGCAGTCTCAGTGAAAACTATGGCTACACCTTC.